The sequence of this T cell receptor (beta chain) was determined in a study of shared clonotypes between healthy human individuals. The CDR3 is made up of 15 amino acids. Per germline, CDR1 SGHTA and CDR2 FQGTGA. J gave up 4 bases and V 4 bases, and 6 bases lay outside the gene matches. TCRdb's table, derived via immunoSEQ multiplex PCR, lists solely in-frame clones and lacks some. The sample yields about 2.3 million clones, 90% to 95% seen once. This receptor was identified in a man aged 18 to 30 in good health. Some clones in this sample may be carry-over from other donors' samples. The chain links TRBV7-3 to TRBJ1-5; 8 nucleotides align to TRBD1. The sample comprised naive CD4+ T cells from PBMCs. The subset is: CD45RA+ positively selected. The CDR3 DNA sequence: TGTGCCAGCAGCTCGCTGACAGGGGAAAATCAGCCCCAGCATTTT. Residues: CASSSLTGENQPQHF.